The 11 T cell receptor beta chains below were found in one sample sequenced in a study of T cell repertoires in cytomegalovirus infection. Their antigens remain unidentified. TCRdb re-analysed the reads in MiXCR, keeping a single row per CDR3 protein. The table shows 640,000 or so distinct CDR3 sequences, with 33% occurring only once. The input for sequencing was cultured PBMCs, taken from culture after CMV antigen stimulation. These TCRs come from a human donor in good health (CMV status not recorded). Some clones in this sample may be carry-over from other donors' samples.

This clonotype was detected only a few times. The junction departs from germline at one end; a sequencing error may be responsible. The chain joins TRBV6-1 to TRBJ1-2; D not certain. Germline values: CDR1 MNHNS, CDR2 SASEGT. The CDR3 has 14 amino acids. The CDR3 loop is CASSEAGQPYRYTF. The CDR3 DNA reads as TGTGCCAGCAGTGAAGCAGGGCAGCCCTATCGCTACACCTTC.

This clonotype was observed a handful of times. Mismatch with germline at one junction end may stem from a read error. The chain employs TRBV7-2 and TRBJ2-3; 11 bases line up with TRBD2. Germline V gives CDR1 SGHTA, CDR2 FQGNSA. The CDR3 has 15 residues. The CDR3 nucleotides are TGTGCCTGCAGCGCCTCCGGGACTAGCGGAGATACGCAGTATTTT. This gives the protein CACSASGTSGDTQYF.

V and J are TRBV30 and TRBJ1-2, with D possibly TRBD1 on 6 matching bases. From germline, CDR1 is GTSNPN and CDR2 SVGIG (reference sequence). The V and J ends lost 0 bases and 3 bases respectively, with 17 bases between them. The CDR3 consists of 16 residues. CDR3 sequence reads: CAWSVPPTGPDYGYTF. CDR3 in DNA: TGTGCCTGGAGTGTCCCCCCGACAGGCCCGGACTATGGCTACACCTTC.

This clonotype was detected many times. CDR3 nucleotide sequence: TGTGCCAGCAGCCCTTTAGCGGGAGTCTCGAACATTCAGTACTTC. Protein sequence: CASSPLAGVSNIQYF. The V gene is TRBV7-8, the J gene TRBJ2-4, with 9 positions matching TRBD2. Germline-derived CDR1 and CDR2 are SGHVS and FQNEAQ. V gave up 5 bases and J gave up 7 bases; unmatched junction bases: 9. The CDR3 length is 15 residues.

V usage is TRBV2 and J usage is TRBJ2-1, with D possibly matching TRBD2 (6 bases). V dropped 0 bases and J dropped 14 bases, with 14 bases sitting between them. In germline, CDR1 is SNHLY, CDR2 FYNNEI. The CDR3 is made up of 13 amino acids. CDR3 nucleotides: TGTGCCAGCAGTGAAGCGCTGGCGGGATTGGAGTTCTTC. This sequence encodes CASSEALAGLEFF.

A few counts support this clonotype. The rearrangement links TRBV24-1 to TRBJ2-3; D not certain. CDR3 length: 13 amino acids. V dropped 4 bases and J dropped 0 bases, with 4 bases sitting between them. Germline CDR1 is KGHDR and CDR2 is SFDVKD. The CDR3 spells CATSDGSTDTQYF. The DNA for the CDR3 is TGTGCCACCAGTGACGGGAGCACAGATACGCAGTATTTT.

At least ten counts were recorded for this clonotype. The chain recombines TRBV7-2 with TRBJ2-2; weak D call: TRBD2 (5 bases). CDR1 is SGHTA, CDR2 FQGNSA, per germline. The V end was cut by 2 bases, the J end by 0 bases, with 7 bases between. The CDR3 runs 15 residues. CDR3 sequence reads: CASSLRGTNTGELFF. The CDR3 DNA reads TGTGCCAGCAGCTTACGGGGTACGAACACCGGGGAGCTGTTTTTT.

This sequence joins TRBV15 and TRBJ2-5; D unresolved. Deletions cut 0 bases from V and 5 bases from J, with 10 bases between. The CDR3 sequence is 14 residues long. Per the germline V gene, CDR1 is LNHNV and CDR2 is YYDKDF (reference sequence). The CDR3 region is CATSRDVVLETQYF. In DNA, the CDR3 is TGTGCCACCAGCAGAGATGTCGTCTTGGAGACCCAGTACTTC.

This clonotype was recorded once. The V gene is TRBV6-8, the J gene TRBJ2-7; D call uncertain. The length of the CDR3 is 16 residues. The germline gives CDR1 MNHGY, CDR2 SAAAGT. V was cut by 6 bases and J by 2 bases, with 20 bases left in between. DNA for the CDR3: TGTGCCAGCAGCCCTCAAGGACGGACCCGGACCTACGAGCAGTACTTC. Protein: CASSPQGRTRTYEQYF.

The chain combines TRBV3-1 with TRBJ2-4; no clear D gene. Germline V gene data show CDR1 as LGHDT and CDR2 as YNNKEL (reference sequence). V dropped 0 bases and J dropped 6 bases, with 3 bases sitting between them. This CDR3 has 12 residues. The CDR3 nucleotides are TGTGCCAGCAGCCAAGAGGTAAACATTCAGTACTTC. Translation: CASSQEVNIQYF. The full variable domain, with the rest looked up from reference TRBV3-1 and TRBJ2-4, is DTAVSQTPKYLVTQMGNDKSIKCEQNLGHDTMYWYKQDSKKFLKIMFSYNNKELIINETVPNRFSPKSPDKAHLNLHINSLELGDSAVYFCASSQEVNIQYFGAGTRLSVL.

This clonotype was counted between two and nine times. J is TRBJ1-6 and V is TRBV20-1, with D possibly TRBD1 on 6 matching bases. V dropped 2 bases and J dropped 7 bases, with 12 bases sitting between them. The CDR3 is made up of 14 amino acids. CDR1 and CDR2 from the germline V gene are DFQATT and SNEGSKA (reference sequence). As DNA, the CDR3 is TGCAGTGCTAGACGGGGGGCTCCGAATTCACCCCTCCACTTT. Translating it yields CSARRGAPNSPLHF.